This T cell receptor beta chain was captured by sequencing in a study of blood T cell repertoires in COVID-19. Whole-study context: Specimens from acute and convalescent COVID-19 originated in the United States, Italy and Spain. T cells, B-cell-depleted T cells, or PBMCs supplied cDNA or gDNA.

Some clones are missing from TCRdb's copy, which holds only in-frame ones; the method was immunoSEQ multiplex PCR. The sample yields 150,000 to 180,000 clones, roughly nine tenths seen once. Losses at the gene ends were 0 bases for V and 1 base for J; bases not matched to a gene: 6. This CDR3 is 16 amino acids long. Germline CDR1 reads MNHEY; CDR2 reads SVGAGI. The origin of this receptor is a middle-aged woman with acute or convalescent COVID-19. The chain is built from TRBV6-5 and TRBJ2-7; 7 nucleotides match TRBD2. Sequenced: peripheral blood. The CDR3 coding sequence is TGTGCCAGCAGTTACTCGAGGGGACTACCTTCCTACGAGCAGTACTTC. This sequence encodes CASSYSRGLPSYEQYF.